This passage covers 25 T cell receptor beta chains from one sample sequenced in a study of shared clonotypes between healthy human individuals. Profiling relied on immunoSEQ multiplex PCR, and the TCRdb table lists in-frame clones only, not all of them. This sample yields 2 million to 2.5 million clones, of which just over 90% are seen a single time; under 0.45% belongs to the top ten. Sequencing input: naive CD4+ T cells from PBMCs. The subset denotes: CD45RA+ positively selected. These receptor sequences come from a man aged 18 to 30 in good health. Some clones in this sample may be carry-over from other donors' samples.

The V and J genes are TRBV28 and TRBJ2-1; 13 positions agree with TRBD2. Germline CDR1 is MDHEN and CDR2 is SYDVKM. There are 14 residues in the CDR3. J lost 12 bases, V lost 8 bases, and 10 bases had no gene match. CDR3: CASVLRLAGGRQFF. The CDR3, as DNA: TGTGCCAGCGTCTTGCGACTAGCGGGAGGTAGGCAGTTCTTC.

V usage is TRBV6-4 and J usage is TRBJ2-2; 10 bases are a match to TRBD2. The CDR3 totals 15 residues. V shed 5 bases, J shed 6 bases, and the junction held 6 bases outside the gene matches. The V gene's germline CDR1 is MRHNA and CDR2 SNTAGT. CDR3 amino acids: CASSISSGSAGELFF. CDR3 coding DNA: TGTGCCAGCAGTATTTCTAGCGGGAGCGCCGGGGAGCTGTTTTTT.

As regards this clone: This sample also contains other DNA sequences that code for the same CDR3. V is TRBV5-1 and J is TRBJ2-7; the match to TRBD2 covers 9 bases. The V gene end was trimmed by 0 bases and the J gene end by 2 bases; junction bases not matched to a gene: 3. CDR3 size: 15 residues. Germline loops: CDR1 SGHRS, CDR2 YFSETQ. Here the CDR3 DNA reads TGCGCCAGCAGCTTGGAGGCGGGAGGGCCCTACGAGCAGTACTTC. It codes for CASSLEAGGPYEQYF. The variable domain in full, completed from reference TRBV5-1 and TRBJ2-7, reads KAGVTQTPRYLIKTRGQQVTLSCSPISGHRSVSWYQQTPGQGLQFLFEYFSETQRNKGNFPGRFSGRQFSNSRSEMNVSTLELGDSALYLCASSLEAGGPYEQYFGPGTRLTVT.

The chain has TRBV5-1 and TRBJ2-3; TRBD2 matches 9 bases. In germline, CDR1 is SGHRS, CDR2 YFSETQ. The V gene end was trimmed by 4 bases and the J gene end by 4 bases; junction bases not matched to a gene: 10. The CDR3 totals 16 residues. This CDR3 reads CASSRGLAQSADTQYF. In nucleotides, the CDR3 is TGCGCCAGCAGCAGGGGACTAGCTCAGTCTGCAGATACGCAGTATTTT.

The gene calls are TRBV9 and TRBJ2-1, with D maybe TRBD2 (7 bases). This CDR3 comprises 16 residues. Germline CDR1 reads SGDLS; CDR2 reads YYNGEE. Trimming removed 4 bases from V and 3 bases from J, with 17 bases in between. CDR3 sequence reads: CASSTLGGGGYNEQFF. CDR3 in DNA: TGTGCCAGCAGCACCCTCGGGGGAGGGGGCTACAATGAGCAGTTCTTC. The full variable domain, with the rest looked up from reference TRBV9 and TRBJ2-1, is DSGVTQTPKHLITATGQRVTLRCSPRSGDLSVYWYQQSLDQGLQFLIQYYNGEERAKGNILERFSAQQFPDLHSELNLSSLELGDSALYFCASSTLGGGGYNEQFFGPGTRLTVL.

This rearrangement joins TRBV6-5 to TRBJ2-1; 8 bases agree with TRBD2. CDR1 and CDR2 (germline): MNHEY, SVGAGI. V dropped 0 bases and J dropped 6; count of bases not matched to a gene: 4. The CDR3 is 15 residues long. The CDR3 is CASSYSGLVSNEQFF. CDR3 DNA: TGTGCCAGCAGTTACTCGGGACTAGTCAGCAATGAGCAGTTCTTC.

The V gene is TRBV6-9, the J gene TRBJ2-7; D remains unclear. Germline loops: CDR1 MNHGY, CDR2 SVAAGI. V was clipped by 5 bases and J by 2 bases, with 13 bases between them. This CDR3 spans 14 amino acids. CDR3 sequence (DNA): TGTGCCAGCAGTCAACACGCCGTTACCTACGAGCAGTACTTC. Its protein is CASSQHAVTYEQYF.

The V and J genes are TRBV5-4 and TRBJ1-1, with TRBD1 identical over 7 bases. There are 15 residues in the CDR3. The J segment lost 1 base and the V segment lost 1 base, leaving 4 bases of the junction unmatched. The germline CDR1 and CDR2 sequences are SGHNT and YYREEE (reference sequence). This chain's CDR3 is CASSLPGGANTEAFF. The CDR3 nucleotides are TGTGCCAGCAGCTTGCCAGGGGGGGCGAACACTGAAGCTTTCTTT.

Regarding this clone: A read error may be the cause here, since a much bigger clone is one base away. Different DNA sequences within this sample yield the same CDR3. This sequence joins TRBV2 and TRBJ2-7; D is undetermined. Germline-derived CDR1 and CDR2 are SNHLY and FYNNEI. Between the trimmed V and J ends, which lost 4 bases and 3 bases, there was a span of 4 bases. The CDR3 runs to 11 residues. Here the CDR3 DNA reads TGTGCCAGCAGTGTAAACTACGAGCAGTACTTC. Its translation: CASSVNYEQYF.

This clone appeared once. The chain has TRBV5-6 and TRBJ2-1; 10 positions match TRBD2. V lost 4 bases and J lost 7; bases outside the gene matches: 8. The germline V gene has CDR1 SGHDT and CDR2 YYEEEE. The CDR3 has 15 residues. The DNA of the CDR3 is TGTGCCAGCAGCCCCAGCGGGAGGGCCTGGAATGAGCAGTTCTTC. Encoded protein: CASSPSGRAWNEQFF.

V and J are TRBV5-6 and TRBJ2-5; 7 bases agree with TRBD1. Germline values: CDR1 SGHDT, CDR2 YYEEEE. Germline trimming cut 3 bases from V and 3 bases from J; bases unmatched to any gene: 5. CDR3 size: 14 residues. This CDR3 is CASSSRTGKETQYF. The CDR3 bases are TGTGCCAGCAGCTCCCGGACAGGAAAAGAGACCCAGTACTTC.

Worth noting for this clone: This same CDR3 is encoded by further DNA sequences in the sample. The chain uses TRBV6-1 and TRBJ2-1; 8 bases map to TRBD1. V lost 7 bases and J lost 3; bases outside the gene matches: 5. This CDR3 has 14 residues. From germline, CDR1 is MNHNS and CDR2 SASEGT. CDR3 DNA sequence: TGTGCCAGCACCTGGGACAGGCACTACAATGAGCAGTTCTTC. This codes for CASTWDRHYNEQFF.

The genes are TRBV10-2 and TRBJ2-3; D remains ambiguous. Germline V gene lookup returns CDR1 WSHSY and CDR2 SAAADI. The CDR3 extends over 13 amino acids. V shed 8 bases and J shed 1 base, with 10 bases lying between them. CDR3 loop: CASFRLGTDTQYF. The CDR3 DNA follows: TGCGCCAGCTTCAGGTTGGGCACAGATACGCAGTATTTT.

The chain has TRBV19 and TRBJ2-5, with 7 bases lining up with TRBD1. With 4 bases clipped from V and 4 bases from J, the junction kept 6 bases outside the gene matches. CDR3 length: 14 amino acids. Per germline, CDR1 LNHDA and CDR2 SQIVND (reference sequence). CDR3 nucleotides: TGTGCCAGTAGTAGACAGGGACCGGCAGAGACCCAGTACTTC. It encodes CASSRQGPAETQYF.

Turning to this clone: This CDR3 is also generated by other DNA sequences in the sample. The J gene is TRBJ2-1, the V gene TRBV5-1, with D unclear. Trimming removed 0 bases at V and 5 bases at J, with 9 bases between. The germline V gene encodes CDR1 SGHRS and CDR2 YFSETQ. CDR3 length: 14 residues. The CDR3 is CASSLELVNNEQFF. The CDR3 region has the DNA TGCGCCAGCAGCTTGGAACTTGTCAACAATGAGCAGTTCTTC.

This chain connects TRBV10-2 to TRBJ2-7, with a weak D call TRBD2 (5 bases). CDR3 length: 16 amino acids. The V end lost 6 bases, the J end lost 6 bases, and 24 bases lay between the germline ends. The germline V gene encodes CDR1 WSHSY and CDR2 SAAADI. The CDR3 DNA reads TGCGCCAGCAGGGACCGACACCCCCGGGAAGCCTCCGAGCAGTACTTC. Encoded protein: CASRDRHPREASEQYF.

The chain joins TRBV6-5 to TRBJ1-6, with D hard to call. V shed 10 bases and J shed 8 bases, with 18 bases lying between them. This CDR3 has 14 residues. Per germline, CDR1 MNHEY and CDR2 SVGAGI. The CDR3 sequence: CATSAGRTHSPLHF. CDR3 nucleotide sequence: TGTGCCACCAGCGCCGGGCGGACGCATTCACCCCTCCACTTT.

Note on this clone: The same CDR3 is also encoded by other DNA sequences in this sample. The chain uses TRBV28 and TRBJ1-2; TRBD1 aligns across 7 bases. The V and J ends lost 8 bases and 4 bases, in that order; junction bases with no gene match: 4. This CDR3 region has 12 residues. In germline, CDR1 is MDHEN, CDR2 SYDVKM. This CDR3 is CASSRGGYGYTF. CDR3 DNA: TGTGCCAGCTCCAGGGGGGGCTATGGCTACACCTTC.

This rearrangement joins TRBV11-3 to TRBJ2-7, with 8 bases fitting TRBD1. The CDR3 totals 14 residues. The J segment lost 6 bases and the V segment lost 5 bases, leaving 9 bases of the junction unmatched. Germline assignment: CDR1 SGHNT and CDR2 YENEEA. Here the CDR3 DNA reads TGTGCCAGCAGCCCAGGACAGGGCGCGACCGAGCAGTACTTC. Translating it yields CASSPGQGATEQYF.

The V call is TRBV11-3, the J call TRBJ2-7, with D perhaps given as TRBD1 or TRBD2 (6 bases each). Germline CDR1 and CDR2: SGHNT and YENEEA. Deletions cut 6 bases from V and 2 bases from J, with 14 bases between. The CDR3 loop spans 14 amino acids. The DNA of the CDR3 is TGTGCCAGCAGTCCTTCGGGGGCTGCCTACGAGCAGTACTTC. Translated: CASSPSGAAYEQYF.

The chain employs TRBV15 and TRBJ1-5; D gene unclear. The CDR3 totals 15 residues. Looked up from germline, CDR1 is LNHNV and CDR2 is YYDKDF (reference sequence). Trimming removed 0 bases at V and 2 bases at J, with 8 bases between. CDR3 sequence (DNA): TGTGCCACCAGCAGAGATCCCTCCGGCAATCAGCCCCAGCATTTT. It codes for CATSRDPSGNQPQHF. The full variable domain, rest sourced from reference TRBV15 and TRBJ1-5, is DAMVIQNPRYQVTQFGKPVTLSCSQTLNHNVMYWYQQKSSQAPKLLFHYYDKDFNNEADTPDNFQSRRPNTSFCFLDIRSPGLGDTAMYLCATSRDPSGNQPQHFGDGTRLSIL.

CDR3 protein: CASLSSGNTIYF. DNA for the CDR3: TGTGCCAGCCTCAGCTCTGGAAACACCATATATTTT. The chain carries TRBV6-5 and TRBJ1-3; D not resolved. Trimming pared 8 bases from V and 0 bases from J, leaving 5 bases between. The CDR3 length is 12 residues. Germline V gene lookup returns CDR1 MNHEY and CDR2 SVGAGI.

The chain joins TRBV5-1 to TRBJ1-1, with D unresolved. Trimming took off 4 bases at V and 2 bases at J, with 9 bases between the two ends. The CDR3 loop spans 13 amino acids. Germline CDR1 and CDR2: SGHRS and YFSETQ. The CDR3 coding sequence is TGCGCCAGCAGCGAGGACCCAAACACTGAAGCTTTCTTT. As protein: CASSEDPNTEAFF.

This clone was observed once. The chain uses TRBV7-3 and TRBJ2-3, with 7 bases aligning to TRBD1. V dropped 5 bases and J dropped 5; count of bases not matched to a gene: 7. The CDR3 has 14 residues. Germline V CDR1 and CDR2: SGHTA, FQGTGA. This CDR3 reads CASSLGTAIDTQYF. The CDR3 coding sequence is TGTGCCAGCAGCCTCGGGACAGCTATAGATACGCAGTATTTT.

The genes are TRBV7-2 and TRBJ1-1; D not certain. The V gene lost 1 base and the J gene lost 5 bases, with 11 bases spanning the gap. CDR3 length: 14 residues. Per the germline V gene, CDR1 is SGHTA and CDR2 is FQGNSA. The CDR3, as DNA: TGTGCCAGCAGCTTAGGGACTTTGGGGACTGAAGCTTTCTTT. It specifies CASSLGTLGTEAFF.